Each of the 28 T cell receptor beta chains below was sequenced from the same sample in a study of control samples from healthy donors and cancer patients. Libraries were prepared by immunoSEQ multiplex PCR; TCRdb keeps only in-frame clonotypes and omits some of them. This table has about 160,000 clones, about 94% appearing once. The sample was blood. These receptors were taken from a woman in her thirties or forties in good health.

The rearrangement links TRBV5-4 to TRBJ2-1; 12 bases line up with TRBD2. Germline values: CDR1 SGHNT, CDR2 YYREEE (reference sequence). J gave up 10 bases and V 0 bases, and 8 bases lay outside the gene matches. The CDR3 has 16 residues. DNA of the CDR3: TGTGCCAGCAGCTTGGATCTAGCGGGAGGGCCAGGAGAGCAGTTCTTC. Protein sequence: CASSLDLAGGPGEQFF.

This clone was counted a single time. V and J are TRBV28 and TRBJ1-1; no reliable D call. CDR1 and CDR2 (germline): MDHEN, SYDVKM. V shed 1 base and J shed 5 bases, with 5 bases lying between them. The CDR3 loop spans 12 amino acids. CDR3 coding DNA: TGTGCCAGCAGTTTATCGAATACTGAAGCTTTCTTT. The encoded protein is CASSLSNTEAFF.

CDR3 sequence reads: CASSLGRVAKNIQYF. For the CDR3, the DNA is TGTGCCAGCAGCTTGGGGCGGGTAGCCAAAAACATTCAGTACTTC. The V gene is TRBV7-2, the J gene TRBJ2-4; TRBD1 or TRBD2 may be the D gene (5 bases each). CDR1 and CDR2 (germline): SGHTA, FQGNSA. The CDR3 sequence is 15 residues long. Trimming removed 3 bases at V and 0 bases at J, with 9 bases between.

The chain employs TRBV29-1 and TRBJ1-5; D gene ambiguous. Germline CDR1 SQVTM, CDR2 ANQGSEA. This CDR3 spans 13 amino acids. V gave up 0 bases and J gave up 6 bases, with 9 bases separating them. In nucleotides, the CDR3 is TGCAGCGTTGAAGAGGTAGGCGGTCAGCCCCAGCATTTT. This codes for CSVEEVGGQPQHF. Combining the CDR3 with reference TRBV29-1 and TRBJ1-5 gives the whole variable domain SAVISQKPSRDICQRGTSLTIQCQVDSQVTMMFWYRQQPGQSLTLIATANQGSEATYESGFVIDKFPISRPNLTFSTLTVSNMSPEDSSIYLCSVEEVGGQPQHFGDGTRLSIL.

The J gene is TRBJ2-7, the V gene TRBV4-3, with a tentative D call TRBD2 (5 bases). The CDR3 contains 18 residues. Germline V CDR1 and CDR2: LGHNA, YSLEER. The V and J ends lost 3 bases and 2 bases respectively, with 23 bases between them. The chain's CDR3 is CASSHSLSRGSSPYEQYF. In DNA, the CDR3 is TGCGCCAGCAGCCACTCCCTCAGTCGCGGCTCTAGCCCCTACGAGCAGTACTTC.

The V and J genes are TRBV19 and TRBJ1-2; TRBD1 agrees at 8 bases. The ends lost 9 bases at V and 4 bases at J; junction bases unmatched: 13. Germline CDR1 LNHDA, CDR2 SQIVND (reference sequence). The CDR3 runs 15 residues. CDR3 sequence: CASTSGAGGPYGYTF. DNA of the CDR3: TGTGCCAGCACCTCCGGGGCAGGGGGCCCCTATGGCTACACCTTC.

The chain is built from TRBV27 and TRBJ2-7; 10 nucleotides agree with TRBD2. Germline lookup yields CDR1 MNHEY and CDR2 SMNVEV (reference sequence). The CDR3 covers 15 residues. Trimming removed 6 bases from V and 2 bases from J; junction bases left unmatched: 7. CDR3 in amino acids: CASRQTSGQTYEQYF. CDR3 nucleotide sequence: TGTGCCAGCAGGCAGACTAGCGGGCAAACCTACGAGCAGTACTTC.

V usage is TRBV5-1 and J usage is TRBJ2-5; 12 bases are a match to TRBD2. This CDR3 comprises 17 residues. Per germline, CDR1 SGHRS and CDR2 YFSETQ. The trim removed 2 bases at V and 5 bases at J, leaving 10 bases unmatched. As DNA, the CDR3 is TGCGCCAGCAGCTTTCGGCTAGCGGGGGGGCGGACGGAGACCCAGTACTTC. It codes for CASSFRLAGGRTETQYF.

The chain combines TRBV19 with TRBJ1-5; perhaps TRBD1 as D (6 bases). Trimming pared 8 bases from V and 3 bases from J, leaving 11 bases between. Germline assignment: CDR1 LNHDA and CDR2 SQIVND (reference sequence). The CDR3 runs to 13 residues. CDR3 DNA sequence: TGTGCCAGTTCCGGACAGCACAATCAGCCCCAGCATTTT. Encoded protein: CASSGQHNQPQHF. The complete variable domain, with remaining parts taken from reference TRBV19 and TRBJ1-5, reads DGGITQSPKYLFRKEGQNVTLSCEQNLNHDAMYWYRQDPGQGLRLIYYSQIVNDFQKGDIAEGYSVSREKKESFPLTVTSAQKNPTAFYLCASSGQHNQPQHFGDGTRLSIL.

This chain uses TRBV27 with TRBJ2-4; 7 bases agree with TRBD1. This CDR3 has 16 amino acids. Germline values: CDR1 MNHEY, CDR2 SMNVEV (reference sequence). V dropped 1 base and J dropped 8; count of bases not matched to a gene: 11. CDR3 bases: TGTGCCAGCAGTTTATGGGCCAGGGGGTATGGAGACATTCAGTACTTC. It translates to CASSLWARGYGDIQYF.

Here the CDR3 DNA reads TGTGCCCTCCAGGGGGGCGACTATGGCTACACCTTC. Protein product: CALQGGDYGYTF. The chain employs TRBV7-9 and TRBJ1-2, with 7 bases aligning to TRBD1. CDR1 is SEHNR, CDR2 FQNEAQ, per germline (reference sequence). The CDR3 loop spans 12 amino acids. The V segment lost 11 bases and the J segment 3 bases; nucleotides outside the gene matches: 6.

The chain is built from TRBV6-2 or TRBV6-3 and TRBJ1-2; D unclear. V gave up 6 bases and J gave up 8 bases, with 19 bases separating them. This CDR3 has 14 amino acids. Germline V gives CDR1 MNHEY, CDR2 SVGEGT. The chain's CDR3 is CASSRLDIWMGYTF. Written as DNA, the CDR3 is TGTGCCAGCAGCCGACTCGATATTTGGATGGGCTACACCTTC.

This chain joins TRBV7-2 and TRBJ2-7; 7 bases agree with TRBD1. CDR1 is SGHTA, CDR2 FQGNSA, per germline. The CDR3 totals 15 residues. After removal of 3 bases from V and 2 bases from J, the junction contained 7 bases not matched to a gene. For the CDR3, the DNA is TGTGCCAGCAGCTTGGGACAGAGGCTTACCTACGAGCAGTACTTC. Translating it yields CASSLGQRLTYEQYF.

V gene TRBV7-2 combines with J gene TRBJ1-2, with TRBD1 identical over 9 bases. The length of the CDR3 is 14 residues. CDR1 is SGHTA and CDR2 is FQGNSA in the germline V gene. The ends lost 5 bases at V and 7 bases at J; junction bases unmatched: 8. The DNA for the CDR3 is TGTGCCAGCAGCCTGTTGGACAGGGGAAGTGGCTACACCTTC. This gives the protein CASSLLDRGSGYTF. Looking up the rest from reference TRBV7-2 and TRBJ1-2 gives the full variable domain: GAGVSQSPSNKVTEKGKDVELRCDPISGHTALYWYRQSLGQGLEFLIYFQGNSAPDKSGLPSDRFSAERTGGSVSTLTIQRTQQEDSAVYLCASSLLDRGSGYTFGSGTRLTVV.

This clone was counted between two and nine times. CDR3 amino acids: CASSTGQAGYVRAGYTF. The CDR3 DNA reads as TGTGCCAGTAGTACCGGACAGGCGGGCTACGTCCGGGCTGGCTACACCTTC. The chain has TRBV19 and TRBJ1-2, with 7 bases that match TRBD1. The V and J ends lost 4 bases and 7 bases, in that order; junction bases with no gene match: 18. The germline CDR1 and CDR2 sequences are LNHDA and SQIVND (reference sequence). The CDR3 sequence is 17 residues long.

The chain employs TRBV7-2 and TRBJ1-1; no definite D call. The CDR3 sequence is 14 residues long. Deletions cut 1 base from V and 10 bases from J, with 16 bases between. CDR1 and CDR2 from the germline V gene are SGHTA and FQGNSA. The CDR3 here is CASSLVLIGVRAFF. For the CDR3, the DNA is TGTGCCAGCAGCTTAGTGCTTATTGGGGTGAGAGCTTTCTTT.

The CDR3 spells CASRPTGSYEQYF. CDR3 DNA sequence: TGTGCCAGCAGACCAACGGGTTCCTACGAGCAGTACTTC. The V call is TRBV7-2, the J call TRBJ2-7; D unresolved. The length of the CDR3 is 13 residues. From germline, CDR1 is SGHTA and CDR2 FQGNSA. V lost 6 bases and J lost 1, with 10 bases in between.

This chain joins TRBV3-1 (or the pseudogene TRBV3-2) and TRBJ2-3; D is possibly TRBD2 (7 bases). The CDR3 is 16 residues long. Germline CDR1 is LGHDT and CDR2 is YNNKEL (reference sequence). Trimming took off 3 bases at V and 1 base at J, with 14 bases between the two ends. CDR3 protein: CASSHWGGGGTDTQYF. As DNA, the CDR3 is TGTGCCAGCAGCCATTGGGGGGGCGGAGGCACAGATACGCAGTATTTT.

The chain employs TRBV12-5 and TRBJ2-5; D possibly corresponds to TRBD2 (5 bases). Trimming left V 6 bases short and J 0 bases short, with 11 bases between. The CDR3 has 14 amino acids. Germline V lookup: CDR1 LGHNT, CDR2 FRNRAP. This CDR3 is CASGRGLNQETQYF. For the CDR3, the DNA is TGTGCTAGTGGAAGAGGACTGAACCAAGAGACCCAGTACTTC.

This clone was seen just once. Written as DNA, the CDR3 is TGTGCCAGTAGTATAGGGACTAGCGGGGGGCTTTTAGGTGGAGAAGAAGAGACCCAGTACTTC. Its translation is CASSIGTSGGLLGGEEETQYF. The chain couples TRBV19 to TRBJ2-5, with TRBD2 matching over 14 bases. V lost 1 base, J lost 3 bases, and 16 bases stayed unmatched. Germline CDR1 is LNHDA and CDR2 is SQIVND (reference sequence). This CDR3 contains 21 residues.

The rearrangement uses TRBV6-5 and TRBJ1-2, with 7 bases fitting TRBD1. The CDR3 spans 14 residues. Looked up from germline, CDR1 is MNHEY and CDR2 is SVGAGI. Germline trimming cut 5 bases from V and 3 bases from J; bases unmatched to any gene: 6. The CDR3 reads CASSPRDRDYGYTF. The CDR3 region has the DNA TGTGCCAGCAGTCCCCGAGACAGGGACTATGGCTACACCTTC.

The rearrangement links TRBV7-6 to TRBJ1-1, with D uncertain. Germline lookup yields CDR1 SGHVS and CDR2 FNYEAQ. CDR3 length: 13 amino acids. Trimming cost V 5 bases and J 7 bases, with 14 bases left between them. CDR3 amino acids: CASSLDYVSEAFF. The DNA for the CDR3 is TGTGCCAGCAGCCTAGACTATGTGAGTGAAGCTTTCTTT. Filled out from reference TRBV7-6 and TRBJ1-1, the complete variable domain reads GAGVSQSPRYKVTKRGQDVALRCDPISGHVSLYWYRQALGQGPEFLTYFNYEAQQDKSGLPNDRFSAERPEGSISTLTIQRTEQRDSAMYRCASSLDYVSEAFFGQGTRLTVV.

V and J are TRBV5-1 and TRBJ1-2; 8 bases agree with TRBD1. V lost 3 bases, J lost 4 bases, and 20 bases stayed unmatched. CDR1 is SGHRS, CDR2 YFSETQ, per germline. This CDR3 region has 19 residues. The chain's CDR3 is CASSSGATAGGSMVYGYTF. CDR3 nucleotides: TGCGCCAGCAGCTCTGGGGCGACGGCAGGGGGCTCCATGGTCTATGGCTACACCTTC.

The V and J genes are TRBV5-5 and TRBJ2-1; D unresolved. Trimming left V 2 bases short and J 1 base short, with 10 bases between. Germline-derived CDR1 and CDR2 are SGHKS and YYEKEE (reference sequence). CDR3 length equals 15 residues. The DNA for the CDR3 is TGTGCCAGCAGCTTTATCACCTTTTCCTACAATGAGCAGTTCTTC. It specifies CASSFITFSYNEQFF.

V gene TRBV19 combines with J gene TRBJ1-2; 10 positions agree with TRBD1. The germline gives CDR1 LNHDA, CDR2 SQIVND (reference sequence). V dropped 6 bases and J dropped 7; count of bases not matched to a gene: 17. CDR3 length equals 17 residues. CDR3 DNA sequence: TGTGCCAGTAGCCCAGGGACAGGGGAGGGATATCGGCCTGGCTACACCTTC. Translating it yields CASSPGTGEGYRPGYTF.

The rearrangement links TRBV15 to TRBJ2-1; TRBD2 agrees at 11 bases. The germline V gene encodes CDR1 LNHNV and CDR2 YYDKDF (reference sequence). V was clipped by 5 bases and J by 7 bases; unmatched bases: 7. The length of the CDR3 is 15 residues. CDR3 bases: TGTGCCACCAGCGGGGGGACTAGCGGTAGAAATGAGCAGTTCTTC. Translated: CATSGGTSGRNEQFF.

The CDR3 sequence: CASSQARLGYTF. CDR3 nucleotides: TGTGCCAGCAGCCAAGCGCGGCTTGGCTACACCTTC. The genes are TRBV14 and TRBJ1-2; D uncertain. V was shortened by 1 base and J by 7 bases, with 7 bases between the two germline ends. In germline, CDR1 is SGHDN, CDR2 FVKESK. The length of the CDR3 is 12 residues.

Here the CDR3 reads CASSQSWQPPYEQYF. DNA for the CDR3: TGCGCCAGCAGTCAATCTTGGCAGCCTCCCTACGAGCAGTACTTC. The chain carries TRBV23-1 and TRBJ2-7; D is uncertain. TRBV23-1 is treated as an ORF (open reading frame) with a function not yet certain. The V end lost 0 bases, the J end lost 2 bases, and 11 bases lay between the germline ends. The CDR3 loop spans 15 amino acids.